The T cell receptor (beta chain) described here comes from a study of blood T cell repertoires in COVID-19. The wider study: There were acute and convalescent COVID-19 samples, and they came from the United States, Italy and Spain. The cDNA or gDNA used as material had been derived from T cells, B-cell-depleted T cells, or PBMCs.

Per the original data handling: How many nucleated cells were present was estimated from reference gene primer amplification. Profiling relied on immunoSEQ multiplex PCR, and the TCRdb table lists in-frame clones only, not all of them. V and J calls and clone size come straight from that table; D and trimming were deduced from the DNA. The repertoire includes nearly 45,000 clones, 80% of them detected once, and around 17% sits in the top ten. With 4 bases clipped from V and 1 base from J, the junction kept 6 bases outside the gene matches. The CDR3 runs 15 residues. The germline CDR1 and CDR2 sequences are SNHLY and FYNNEI.

The TCR comes from a man in his 70s with acute or convalescent COVID-19. The rearrangement uses TRBV2 and TRBJ2-5; 7 nucleotides line up with TRBD1. Sequencing used peripheral blood. The CDR3 coding sequence is TGTGCCAGCAGTGGCCCGGGACAGCGCCAAGAGACCCAGTACTTC. The encoded protein is CASSGPGQRQETQYF.